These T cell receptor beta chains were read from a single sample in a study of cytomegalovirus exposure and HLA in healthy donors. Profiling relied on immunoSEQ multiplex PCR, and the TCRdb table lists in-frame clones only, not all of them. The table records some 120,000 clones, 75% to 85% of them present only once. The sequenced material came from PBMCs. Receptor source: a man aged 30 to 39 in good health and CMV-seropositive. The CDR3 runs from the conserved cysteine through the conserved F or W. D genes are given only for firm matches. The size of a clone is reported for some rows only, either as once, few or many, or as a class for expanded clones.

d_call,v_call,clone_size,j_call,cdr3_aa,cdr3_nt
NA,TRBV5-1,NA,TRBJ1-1,CASSLARGNTEAFF,TGCGCCAGCAGCTTGGCCAGGGGGAACACTGAAGCTTTCTTT
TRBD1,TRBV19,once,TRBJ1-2,CASRQDRGRWYGYTF,TGTGCCAGTCGCCAGGACAGGGGGCGTTGGTATGGCTACACCTTC
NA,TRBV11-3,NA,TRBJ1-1,CASSLSNTEAFF,TGTGCCAGCAGCTTAAGCAACACTGAAGCTTTCTTT
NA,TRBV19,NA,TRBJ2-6,CASSISFSGANVLTF,TGTGCCAGTAGTATAAGCTTCTCTGGGGCCAACGTCCTGACTTTC
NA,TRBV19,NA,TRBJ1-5,CASSTGQRQVQPQHF,TGTGCCAGTAGTACAGGACAGCGTCAAGTTCAGCCCCAGCATTTT
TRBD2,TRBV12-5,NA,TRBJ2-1,CASGLVRMPGGNEQFF,TGTGCTAGTGGTTTGGTACGGATGCCGGGGGGCAATGAGCAGTTCTTC
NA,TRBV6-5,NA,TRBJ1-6,CASSYTSSSYNSPLHF,TGTGCCAGCAGTTACACCTCTAGTTCCTATAATTCACCCCTCCACTTT
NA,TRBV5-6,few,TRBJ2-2,CASSSGQTNTGELFF,TGTGCCAGCAGCTCCGGACAGACGAACACCGGGGAGCTGTTTTTT
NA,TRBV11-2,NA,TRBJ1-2,CASTSGSLLSVGYTF,TGTGCCAGCACGTCCGGGTCCTTACTATCAGTGGGCTACACCTTC
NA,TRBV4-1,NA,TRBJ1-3,CASSSYRVNSGNTIYF,TGCGCCAGCAGCTCGTACAGGGTTAACTCTGGAAACACCATATATTTT
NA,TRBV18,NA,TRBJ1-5,CASSPSAYSNQPQHF,TGTGCCAGCTCACCAAGCGCCTATAGCAATCAGCCCCAGCATTTT
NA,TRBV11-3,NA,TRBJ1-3,CASSLAVGNTIYF,TGTGCCAGCAGCTTAGCCGTTGGAAACACCATATATTTT
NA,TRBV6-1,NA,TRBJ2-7,CASSREGYYEQYF,TGTGCCAGCAGCCGGGAAGGGTACTACGAGCAGTACTTC
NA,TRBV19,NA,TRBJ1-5,CASSSRSTGRHQPQHF,TGTGCCAGTAGTTCCCGTTCGACAGGACGTCATCAGCCCCAGCATTTT
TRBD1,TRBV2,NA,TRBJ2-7,CASSPGTGSAEQYF,TGTGCCAGCAGTCCCGGGACAGGGTCAGCCGAGCAGTACTTC
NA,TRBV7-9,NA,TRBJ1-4,CASSLAGGNEKLFF,TGTGCCAGCAGCTTAGCAGGGGGTAATGAAAAACTGTTTTTT
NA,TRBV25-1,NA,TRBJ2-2,CASSEPAGRAGELFF,TGTGCCAGCTCCGAACCGGCCGGGCGGGCCGGGGAGCTGTTTTTT
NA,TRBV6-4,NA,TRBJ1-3,CASSESAGNTIYF,TGTGCCAGCAGTGAATCGGCTGGAAACACCATATATTTT
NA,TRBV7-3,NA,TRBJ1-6,CASSQSTGQNSPLHF,TGTGCCAGCAGCCAATCGACAGGCCAAAATTCACCCCTCCACTTT
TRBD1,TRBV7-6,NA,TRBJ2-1,CASSRTGNNEQFF,TGTGCCAGCAGCCGGACAGGGAACAATGAGCAGTTCTTC
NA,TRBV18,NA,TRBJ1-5,CASSPTGERPQHF,TGTGCCAGCTCCCCAACGGGGGAACGGCCCCAGCATTTT
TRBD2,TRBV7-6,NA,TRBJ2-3,CASSPGTSGGAFVDTQYF,TGTGCCAGCAGCCCCGGGACTAGCGGGGGGGCTTTTGTGGATACGCAGTATTTT
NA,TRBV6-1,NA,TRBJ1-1,CASSLAGGTEAFF,TGTGCCAGCAGTTTAGCGGGGGGAACTGAAGCTTTCTTT
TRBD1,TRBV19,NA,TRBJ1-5,CASTYRGSSNQPQHF,TGTGCCAGTACTTACAGGGGGAGTAGCAATCAGCCCCAGCATTTT
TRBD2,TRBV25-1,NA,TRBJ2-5,CASSETGVAGGSRETQYF,TGTGCCAGCAGTGAAACTGGGGTGGCGGGGGGGAGTCGGGAGACCCAGTACTTC
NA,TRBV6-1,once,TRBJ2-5,CASSERRETQYF,TGTGCCAGCAGTGAGAGGCGAGAGACCCAGTACTTC
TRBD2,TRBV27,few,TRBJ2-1,CASSLEGLAGYNEQFF,TGTGCCAGCAGTTTAGAGGGACTAGCGGGGTACAATGAGCAGTTCTTC
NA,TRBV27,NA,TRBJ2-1,CASSPQGGPYNEQFF,TGTGCCAGCAGTCCTCAGGGAGGCCCCTACAATGAGCAGTTCTTC
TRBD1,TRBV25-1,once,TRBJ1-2,CASSATLDRGRGGYTF,TGTGCCAGCAGTGCGACCCTGGACAGGGGGCGTGGTGGCTACACCTTC
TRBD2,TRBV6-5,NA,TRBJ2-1,CASSYSLAGGLDEQFF,TGTGCCAGCAGTTACTCGCTAGCGGGGGGTCTAGATGAGCAGTTCTTC
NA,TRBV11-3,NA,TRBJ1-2,CASSPRQRPSGYTF,TGTGCCAGCAGCCCTAGACAGCGCCCCAGTGGCTACACCTTC
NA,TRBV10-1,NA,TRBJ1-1,CASSDSRGYHTEAFF,TGCGCCAGCAGTGACTCGAGGGGGTATCACACTGAAGCTTTCTTT